These 27 T cell receptor beta chains were sequenced from one sample in a study of spatial heterogeneity in lung cancer (dated 2019 in TCRdb). General conclusions and limits of the study: The number of expanded intratumoral alpha and beta TCRs correlated with the tumor nonsynonymous mutation count.

The library came from 5' RACE. The sequencer listed for this sample is NextSeq 500. The public reads were reanalyzed by TCRdb: fastp trimming at Q25, MiXCR alignment, in-frame beta chains only. Each record represents a unique CDR3 protein, reported with the most common genes and DNA among its rows. This sample has around 19,000 distinct CDR3 sequences in its table, and around 6% of those were observed once. The ten most abundant clones make up approximately 3.5% of the sample. No antigen has been assigned to these receptors. In light of the paper, this sample's time point label describes: sample taken at primary tumor resection. Here the sequenced sample was lung tumor tissue, taken at surgery. All receptors derive from a female donor with early-stage non-small cell lung cancer.

In its sample, this clonotype was seen many times. V and J are TRBV11-2 and TRBJ2-5; TRBD1 aligns across 10 bases. CDR3 size: 17 residues. The V segment lost 4 bases and the J segment 7 bases; nucleotides outside the gene matches: 15. Germline lookup yields CDR1 SGHAT and CDR2 FQNNGV. The CDR3 region has the DNA TGTGCCAGCAGCTCCCTAAGGACCAGGGACAGGGGAGCGACCCAGTACTTC. Protein sequence: CASSSLRTRDRGATQYF.

This clonotype qualifies as large. J is TRBJ2-1 and V is TRBV7-9; 14 positions agree with TRBD2. Trimming cost V 5 bases and J 7 bases; bases outside gene matches: 10. Germline assignment: CDR1 SEHNR and CDR2 FQNEAQ (reference sequence). The CDR3 sequence is 17 residues long. CDR3 amino acids: CASSPKRLAGGGNEQFF. The CDR3 nucleotides are TGTGCCAGCAGCCCGAAGAGACTAGCGGGAGGGGGAAATGAGCAGTTCTTC.

The sample holds a few counts of this clonotype. The genes are TRBV3-1 and TRBJ1-5; D not certain. With 1 base removed from V and 5 bases from J, the gap between germline ends came to 6 bases. Germline V gene sequence: CDR1 LGHDT, CDR2 YNNKEL (reference sequence). CDR3 size: 13 residues. The CDR3 is CASSQGQDQPQHF. The CDR3 DNA reads TGTGCCAGCAGCCAAGGACAAGATCAGCCCCAGCATTTT.

This clonotype has ten or more counts. This chain links TRBV6-2 or TRBV6-3 with TRBJ1-1; D call uncertain. Trimming took 6 bases from V and 3 from J, leaving 8 bases between them. This CDR3 is built from 12 residues. Germline V gene lookup returns CDR1 MNHEY and CDR2 SVGEGT. This CDR3 reads CASREEYTEAFF. The CDR3 DNA reads TGTGCCAGCAGGGAAGAATACACTGAAGCTTTCTTT.

The sample holds many counts of this clonotype. The chain is built from TRBV5-1 and TRBJ1-1; TRBD1 matches 8 bases. The trim removed 4 bases at V and 8 bases at J, leaving 7 bases unmatched. This CDR3 spans 13 amino acids. Germline loops: CDR1 SGHRS, CDR2 YFSETQ. Here the CDR3 reads CASSAGTGQEAFF. In DNA form, the CDR3 reads TGCGCCAGCAGCGCGGGGACAGGCCAAGAAGCTTTCTTT.

Many counts were recorded for this clonotype. The chain is built from TRBV5-1 and TRBJ2-6, with D perhaps matching TRBD2 (5 bases). Germline assignment: CDR1 SGHRS and CDR2 YFSETQ. Trimming cost V 4 bases and J 1 base, with 15 bases left between them. This CDR3 region has 17 residues. For the CDR3, the DNA is TGCGCCAGCAGCGACGGGCAAGCGGTATCTGGGGCCAACGTCCTGACTTTC. Translation gives CASSDGQAVSGANVLTF. The full variable domain, its missing parts supplied by reference TRBV5-1 and TRBJ2-6, is KAGVTQTPRYLIKTRGQQVTLSCSPISGHRSVSWYQQTPGQGLQFLFEYFSETQRNKGNFPGRFSGRQFSNSRSEMNVSTLELGDSALYLCASSDGQAVSGANVLTFGAGSRLTVL.

This clonotype has at least ten counts. The chain has TRBV3-1 and TRBJ2-7; D unclear. Germline lookup yields CDR1 LGHDT and CDR2 YNNKEL (reference sequence). V was shortened by 2 bases and J by 5 bases, with 4 bases between the two germline ends. The CDR3 is 11 residues long. CDR3 DNA: TGTGCCAGCAGCCAATCCGACGAGCAGTACTTC. This sequence encodes CASSQSDEQYF.

This clonotype was counted many times. The genes are TRBV11-2 and TRBJ2-5, with 10 bases fitting TRBD2. The CDR3 sequence is 16 residues long. Per germline, CDR1 SGHAT and CDR2 FQNNGV. V shed 1 base and J 1 base; nucleotides not matched to a gene: 3. Here the CDR3 DNA reads TGTGCCAGCAGCTTAGCAAGACTAGCGGGCCAAGAGACCCAGTACTTC. Amino acids: CASSLARLAGQETQYF.

The table lists this clonotype with many counts. V is TRBV20-1 and J is TRBJ2-7, with TRBD2 matching over 16 bases. Germline V lookup: CDR1 DFQATT, CDR2 SNEGSKA (reference sequence). The V segment lost 4 bases and the J segment 7 bases; nucleotides outside the gene matches: 13. The CDR3 loop spans 17 amino acids. CDR3 nucleotide sequence: TGCAGTGCTATAAAGGGACTAGCGGGAGGGCCCCGTGAAGAGCAGTACTTC. Protein: CSAIKGLAGGPREEQYF.

This clonotype appeared many times. This chain uses TRBV4-2 with TRBJ2-5; 10 nucleotides match TRBD2. Germline CDR1 and CDR2: LGHNA and YNFKEQ. J lost 10 bases, V lost 0 bases, and 17 bases had no gene match. This CDR3 contains 18 residues. The CDR3 here is CASSQESTSGAPWRGQYF. Written as DNA, the CDR3 is TGTGCCAGCAGCCAAGAGTCCACTAGCGGGGCTCCCTGGAGAGGCCAGTACTTC.

This clonotype was seen many times. The chain carries TRBV5-1 and TRBJ1-2; the match to TRBD1 covers 8 bases. This CDR3 has 15 residues. The ends lost 3 bases at V and 4 bases at J; junction bases unmatched: 8. Germline V gene sequence: CDR1 SGHRS, CDR2 YFSETQ. This CDR3 is CASSSDRGVTYGYTF. The CDR3 DNA reads as TGCGCCAGCAGCTCAGACAGGGGAGTTACCTATGGCTACACCTTC. Variable domain in full (rest from reference TRBV5-1 and TRBJ1-2): KAGVTQTPRYLIKTRGQQVTLSCSPISGHRSVSWYQQTPGQGLQFLFEYFSETQRNKGNFPGRFSGRQFSNSRSEMNVSTLELGDSALYLCASSSDRGVTYGYTFGSGTRLTVV.

This clonotype was detected ten times or more. CDR3 nucleotides: TGTGCCAGCAGCCCGGAATCCGGCGCTCACTATGGCTACACCTTC. It codes for CASSPESGAHYGYTF. This chain uses TRBV12-3 or TRBV12-4 with TRBJ1-2; D ambiguous. V shed 6 bases and J shed 3 bases, with 17 bases lying between them. The CDR3 length is 15 residues.

This clonotype has ten or more counts. The chain carries TRBV28 and TRBJ1-5; D call uncertain. The CDR3 runs 14 residues. CDR1 is MDHEN, CDR2 SYDVKM, per germline. V lost 4 bases and J lost 3, with 10 bases in between. CDR3 nucleotide sequence: TGTGCCAGCAGTTCCCCGGGGATCAATCAGCCCCAGCATTTT. It yields the protein CASSSPGINQPQHF.

This clonotype came up many times. The rearrangement links TRBV7-9 to TRBJ1-5; 8 bases map to TRBD1. The CDR3 has 16 residues. In germline, CDR1 is SEHNR, CDR2 FQNEAQ (reference sequence). J lost 0 bases, V lost 3 bases, and 4 bases had no gene match. CDR3 in amino acids: CASSFGQGFSNQPQHF. For the CDR3, the DNA is TGTGCCAGCAGCTTCGGACAGGGATTTAGCAATCAGCCCCAGCATTTT.

The table lists this clonotype with many counts. The chain couples TRBV11-2 to TRBJ2-5; possibly TRBD1 for D (7 bases). Germline CDR1 reads SGHAT; CDR2 reads FQNNGV. Trimming removed 3 bases from V and 5 bases from J, with 10 bases in between. The CDR3 covers 13 residues. This chain's CDR3 is CASSLPGGETQYF. The CDR3 DNA reads as TGTGCCAGCAGCTTGCCAGGGGGGGAGACCCAGTACTTC. Looking up the rest from reference TRBV11-2 and TRBJ2-5 gives the full variable domain: EAGVAQSPRYKIIEKRQSVAFWCNPISGHATLYWYQQILGQGPKLLIQFQNNGVVDDSQLPKDRFSAERLKGVDSTLKIQPAKLEDSAVYLCASSLPGGETQYFGPGTRLLVL.

Of note for this clonotype: A much larger clone differs by one base, so this may be a read error. The rearrangement joins TRBV6-6 to TRBJ1-5, with D perhaps TRBD1 (5 bases). In germline, CDR1 is MNHNY, CDR2 SVGAGI (reference sequence). This CDR3 spans 14 amino acids. The V gene lost 2 bases and the J gene lost 3 bases, with 8 bases spanning the gap. In DNA, the CDR3 is TGTGCCAGCAGTTACCGGGGGGACAATCAGCCCCAGCATTTT. It specifies CASSYRGDNQPQHF.

This clonotype was seen many times. This chain connects TRBV28 to TRBJ1-5; TRBD1 matches at 9 bases. Germline CDR1 and CDR2: MDHEN and SYDVKM. The CDR3 spans 14 residues. The ends lost 6 bases at V and 7 bases at J; junction bases unmatched: 7. The CDR3 loop is CASRMGQGVQPQHF. The CDR3 DNA follows: TGTGCCAGCAGGATGGGACAGGGAGTACAGCCCCAGCATTTT.

This clonotype was counted at least ten times. This chain links TRBV6-5 with TRBJ2-7; D is undetermined. The CDR3 runs to 13 residues. Germline V CDR1 and CDR2: MNHEY, SVGAGI. V was shortened by 0 bases and J by 7 bases, with 10 bases between the two germline ends. The CDR3 protein is CASSYSLWFEQYF. The CDR3 DNA is TGTGCCAGCAGTTACTCTCTTTGGTTTGAGCAGTACTTC.

This clonotype was counted ten times or more. The chain couples TRBV12-3 or TRBV12-4 to TRBJ2-7; 10 nucleotides line up with TRBD2. The V gene end was trimmed by 6 bases and the J gene end by 0 bases; junction bases not matched to a gene: 5. This CDR3 is 15 amino acids long. The CDR3: CASSLLAGPSYEQYF. CDR3 sequence (DNA): TGTGCCAGCAGCCTACTAGCGGGGCCCTCCTACGAGCAGTACTTC.

A remark on this clonotype: A much larger clone differs from this one at a single base, so this may be a read error. The chain carries TRBV5-1 and TRBJ2-5; TRBD1 is a possible D gene (5 bases). V was trimmed by 0 bases and J by 5 bases, leaving 17 bases between them. The CDR3 sequence is 16 residues long. CDR1 and CDR2 from the germline V gene are SGHRS and YFSETQ. CDR3 in amino acids: CASSLEGGRVRETQYF. In DNA, the CDR3 is TGCGCCAGCAGCTTGGAGGGTGGCAGGGTTCGGGAGACCCAGTACTTC.

There are many counts of this clonotype. The chain carries TRBV20-1 and TRBJ2-2; possible D gene TRBD1, 5 bases. This CDR3 is built from 13 residues. Germline CDR1 reads DFQATT; CDR2 reads SNEGSKA (reference sequence). The V gene lost 5 bases and the J gene lost 2 bases, with 9 bases spanning the gap. The CDR3 spells CSARQPNTGELFF. Here the CDR3 DNA reads TGCAGTGCTCGACAGCCAAACACCGGGGAGCTGTTTTTT.

This clonotype was observed at least ten times. V and J are TRBV21-1 and TRBJ2-7; TRBD2 reflects the table's D call only, with no check against the DNA. TRBV21-1 is flagged as a pseudogene. The CDR3 runs to 16 residues. CDR3 nucleotides: TGTGCCAGCAGCAAAGTGCGTCTAGCGGGAGCCTACGAGCAGTACTTC. This gives the protein CASSKVRLAGAYEQYF.

This clonotype was seen a handful of times. The chain links TRBV7-2 to TRBJ2-3; D is perhaps TRBD2 (5 bases). The germline gives CDR1 SGHTA, CDR2 FQGNSA. The CDR3 runs 15 residues. V gave up 0 bases and J gave up 5 bases, with 12 bases separating them. The DNA of the CDR3 is TGTGCCAGCAGCTTAGCCCCCGGGGTTCAAGATACGCAGTATTTT. Translated: CASSLAPGVQDTQYF.

This clonotype has at least ten counts. The V and J genes are TRBV5-1 and TRBJ2-3, with D perhaps matching TRBD2 (5 bases). V lost 3 bases, J lost 6 bases, and 14 bases lay in between. CDR3 length: 14 residues. CDR1 and CDR2 from the germline V gene are SGHRS and YFSETQ. Here the CDR3 reads CASSSDFSGDTQYF. The CDR3 DNA reads TGCGCCAGCAGCTCTGACTTTTCGGGGGATACGCAGTATTTT.

This clonotype qualifies as medium-sized. The V and J genes are TRBV7-3 and TRBJ2-1; TRBD2 matches 10 bases. Germline V gene lookup returns CDR1 SGHTA and CDR2 FQGTGA. Trimming cost V 2 bases and J 4 bases; bases outside gene matches: 5. This CDR3 spans 16 amino acids. The CDR3 reads CASSLLGTSVYNEQFF. DNA for the CDR3: TGTGCCAGCAGCTTACTCGGGACTAGCGTATACAATGAGCAGTTCTTC.

This clonotype showed up many times. The chain employs TRBV28 and TRBJ1-4, with 11 bases that match TRBD1. The germline gives CDR1 MDHEN, CDR2 SYDVKM. The CDR3 spans 14 residues. Trimming cost V 5 bases and J 8 bases; bases outside gene matches: 4. The CDR3 loop is CASSPGTGGEKLFF. CDR3 in DNA: TGTGCCAGCAGTCCCGGGACAGGGGGGGAAAAACTGTTTTTT.

This clonotype has at least ten counts. The V gene is TRBV19, the J gene TRBJ1-1; D remains ambiguous. The CDR3 sequence is 13 residues long. CDR1 and CDR2 (germline): LNHDA, SQIVND (reference sequence). The V end lost 5 bases, the J end lost 5 bases, and 12 bases lay between the germline ends. CDR3 nucleotides: TGTGCCAGTAGTGTTCTCGTGGGGACTGAAGCTTTCTTT. It translates to CASSVLVGTEAFF.